This T cell receptor (beta chain) was obtained from a study of blood T cell repertoires in COVID-19. About the research overall: Researchers got acute and convalescent COVID-19 samples from the United States, Italy and Spain. T cells, B-cell-depleted T cells, or PBMCs provided the cDNA or gDNA that served as material.

Germline CDR1 reads SGHRS; CDR2 reads YFSETQ. The CDR3 is 16 amino acids. V shed 5 bases and J shed 2 bases, with 18 bases lying between them. Original data processing: Quantification of nucleated cells was approximated via reference gene primer amplification. The repertoire was sequenced with immunoSEQ multiplex PCR; TCRdb's copy has only in-frame clones and lacks some. V and J calls and clone size come straight from that table; D and trimming were deduced from the DNA. The table includes a few hundred thousand clones, 70% to 85% detected once. Material for sequencing was peripheral blood. This chain uses TRBV5-1 with TRBJ2-3, with D tentatively TRBD2 (6 bases). The receptor comes from a human donor with acute or convalescent COVID-19. The donor label of this sample is uncertain. This CDR3 reads CASSPLAAGSTDTQYF. In DNA, the CDR3 is TGCGCCAGCAGTCCCTTAGCGGCGGGGTCCACAGATACGCAGTATTTT.